Sequencing of this T cell receptor beta chain was carried out in a study of OX40 agonist ivuxolimab in advanced cancers. General observations from the study: The specificity for antigen of the expanded peripheral T cells was not determined. Average numbers of expanded clones were greater in CD8+ T cells than in CD4+.

The CDR3 extends over 18 amino acids. Unmatched junction bases numbered 6, after V lost 0 bases and J lost 0 bases. CDR1 and CDR2 from the germline V gene are SGHDT and YYEEEE. Here immunoSEQ multiplex PCR was the method, and the copy in TCRdb shows in-frame clones only, minus some. The table shows 50,000 to 65,000 clones, with nearly 90% occurring only once. In its sample, this clone was seen once. Antigen unknown. Here the sequenced sample was CD4+ or CD8+ T cells sorted from blood, taken in a trial of the OX40 agonist ivuxolimab. The sequence was obtained from an adult with an advanced solid tumor such as melanoma, head and neck, liver or kidney cancer. The chain uses TRBV5-6 and TRBJ2-7; TRBD2 aligns across 13 bases. For the CDR3, the DNA is TGTGCCAGCAGCTTGGGCGCAGGGACTAGCGGGACCTCCTACGAGCAGTACTTC. This gives the protein CASSLGAGTSGTSYEQYF.